These 7 T cell receptor beta chains originate from one sample sequenced in a study of blood T cell repertoires in COVID-19. The data were produced by immunoSEQ multiplex PCR, yet TCRdb's version contains in-frame clones alone and is incomplete. This repertoire shows 55,000 to 70,000 clones, around 86% found once; its top ten account for roughly 1%. Material: peripheral blood. The receptor source for this set is a man in his 70s with acute or convalescent COVID-19.

CDR3 coding DNA: TGTGCCAGTAGTATGAGTACAGGGCGGAATCAGCCCCAGCATTTT. Amino acid sequence: CASSMSTGRNQPQHF. The chain has TRBV19 and TRBJ1-5; D may be TRBD1 (6 bases). The CDR3 loop spans 15 amino acids. Germline V gene data show CDR1 as LNHDA and CDR2 as SQIVND (reference sequence). The germline V and J ends were trimmed by 3 bases and 4 bases, with 13 bases remaining between them.

There are a few counts of this clone. The chain links TRBV3-1 (or the pseudogene TRBV3-2) to TRBJ2-2, with TRBD2 matching 7 bases. Germline-derived CDR1 and CDR2 are LGHDT and YNNKEL (reference sequence). With V trimmed by 6 bases and J by 0 bases, 4 bases remained unmatched. CDR3 length: 15 residues. The CDR3 DNA reads as TGTGCCAGCAGTTCCGGACTAGCGAACACCGGGGAGCTGTTTTTT. Amino acid sequence: CASSSGLANTGELFF.

Here the CDR3 reads CASSEKRTGGNYEQYF. CDR3 sequence (DNA): TGCGCCAGCAGTGAGAAAAGGACAGGGGGAAACTACGAGCAGTACTTC. This chain connects TRBV10-1 to TRBJ2-7, with TRBD1 matching over 10 bases. V shed 2 bases and J 3 bases; nucleotides not matched to a gene: 7. This CDR3 spans 16 amino acids. Germline CDR1 reads WNHNN; CDR2 reads SYGVQD (reference sequence).

The V call is TRBV29-1, the J call TRBJ1-2; D possibly corresponds to TRBD1 (5 bases). CDR3 size: 11 residues. The germline gives CDR1 SQVTM, CDR2 ANQGSEA. Trimming left V 3 bases short and J 3 bases short, with 5 bases between. The CDR3 sequence: CSVDRDYGYTF. The CDR3 region has the DNA TGCAGCGTTGACAGGGACTATGGCTACACCTTC. Combining the CDR3 with reference TRBV29-1 and TRBJ1-2 gives the whole variable domain SAVISQKPSRDICQRGTSLTIQCQVDSQVTMMFWYRQQPGQSLTLIATANQGSEATYESGFVIDKFPISRPNLTFSTLTVSNMSPEDSSIYLCSVDRDYGYTFGSGTRLTVV.

This chain links TRBV18 with TRBJ2-1; 8 positions match TRBD2. Germline CDR1 KGHSH, CDR2 LQKENI. CDR3 size: 16 residues. After removal of 6 bases from V and 0 bases from J, the junction contained 7 bases not matched to a gene. CDR3 loop: CASSPGAGASYNEQFF. Written as DNA, the CDR3 is TGTGCCAGCTCCCCGGGAGCGGGGGCCTCCTACAATGAGCAGTTCTTC.

The chain recombines TRBV28 with TRBJ2-4; tentative D call: TRBD2 (6 bases). CDR1 MDHEN and CDR2 SYDVKM come from the germline V gene. The V end was cut by 8 bases, the J end by 4 bases, with 12 bases between. The CDR3 has 13 amino acids. Here the CDR3 DNA reads TGTGCCAGCGGGGAGGCGGTGAAAAACATTCAGTACTTC. Translating gives CASGEAVKNIQYF.

This clone has only a few counts. The chain is built from TRBV29-1 and TRBJ1-1; D is perhaps TRBD1 (5 bases). CDR1 SQVTM and CDR2 ANQGSEA come from the germline V gene. V lost 4 bases and J lost 1, with 13 bases in between. The CDR3 totals 14 residues. The CDR3 loop reads CSVGRGLGNTEAFF. The CDR3 nucleotides read TGCAGCGTTGGTCGGGGGTTGGGGAACACTGAAGCTTTCTTT.